A selection of T cell receptor beta chains follows, all from one sample in a study of blood T cell repertoires in COVID-19. The data were produced by immunoSEQ multiplex PCR, yet TCRdb's version contains in-frame clones alone and is incomplete. This table has 70,000 to 80,000 clones, 83% appearing once. Material for sequencing was peripheral blood. The receptors originated from a man older than 75 with acute or convalescent COVID-19. Each CDR3 is given with its conserved first and last residue. Fields, in order: D gene, J gene, V gene, CDR3 length, clone size, CDR3 DNA, CDR3 protein. A D gene is named only where the DNA matches it firmly. The size of a clone is reported for some rows only, either as once, few or many, or as a class for expanded clones.

TRBD1 | TRBJ1-4 | TRBV7-9 | 14 | . | TGTGCCAGCAGCTCGGGACAGACTTATGAAAAACTGTTTTTT | CASSSGQTYEKLFF
TRBD1 | TRBJ1-2 | TRBV19 | 13 | once | TGTGCCAGTAATCCTCTGACAGGGAATGGCTACACCTTC | CASNPLTGNGYTF
TRBD1 | TRBJ1-4 | TRBV28 | 14 | . | TGTGCCAGCAGTGTGACAGGGGGTAATGAAAAACTGTTTTTT | CASSVTGGNEKLFF
. | TRBJ1-6 | TRBV6-2/TRBV6-3 | 14 | . | TGTGCCAGCAGTGATAACAGAGTTAATTCACCCCTCCACTTT | CASSDNRVNSPLHF
TRBD1 | TRBJ1-2 | TRBV27 | 15 | . | TGTGCCAGCAGGTCGTCGTTGACAGGGCGCTATGGCTACACCTTC | CASRSSLTGRYGYTF
. | TRBJ2-5 | TRBV7-2 | 14 | . | TGTGCCAGCAGCCAAGCCGGCCGGGGAGAGACCCAGTACTTC | CASSQAGRGETQYF
TRBD1 | TRBJ2-5 | TRBV15 | 15 | . | TGTGCCACCAGCGGCGGGACAGGGGGCAAGGAGACCCAGTACTTC | CATSGGTGGKETQYF
TRBD1 | TRBJ1-2 | TRBV5-1 | 13 | . | TGCGCCAGCAGCTTGCGACAGGGGGATGGCTACACCTTC | CASSLRQGDGYTF
TRBD2 | TRBJ2-1 | TRBV18 | 16 | . | TGTGCCAGCTCACTAAATCTAGCGGGAGATTTGATTGAGCAGTTCTTC | CASSLNLAGDLIEQFF
. | TRBJ2-5 | TRBV29-1 | 12 | . | TGCAGCGTAGGACAAATTCAAGAGACCCAGTACTTC | CSVGQIQETQYF
. | TRBJ1-2 | TRBV4-2 | 15 | . | TGTGCCAGCAGCCAAACGGGACTTACCATCTATGGCTACACCTTC | CASSQTGLTIYGYTF
. | TRBJ2-7 | TRBV28 | 12 | . | TGTGCCAGCGGCGGAGGCAACTACGAGCAGTACTTC | CASGGGNYEQYF
. | TRBJ1-1 | TRBV28 | 13 | . | TGTGCCAGCAGTTTTGAGGTTCGTGAAGAAGCTTTCTTT | CASSFEVREEAFF
. | TRBJ1-5 | TRBV19 | 15 | . | TGTGCCAGTAGCGCGGGGGGGGGCGCGAATCAGCCCCAGCATTTT | CASSAGGGANQPQHF
TRBD1 | TRBJ2-6 | TRBV9 | 16 | . | TGTGCCAGCGGGGGACAGGGGGCGTCTGGGGCCAACGTCCTGACTTTC | CASGGQGASGANVLTF
. | TRBJ1-2 | TRBV12-3/TRBV12-4 | 12 | . | TGTGCCACCTTTCTGTCCTGGAGTGGCTACACCTTC | CATFLSWSGYTF
. | TRBJ1-3 | TRBV29-1 | 15 | . | TGCAGCGTCAAGGTGCAGGGGATGGGAGGAAACACCATATATTTT | CSVKVQGMGGNTIYF
TRBD2 | TRBJ2-1 | TRBV7-9 | 17 | . | TGTGCCAGCAGCTCCTCACTAGCGGGGGCCCGTTTCGATGAGCAGTTCTTC | CASSSSLAGARFDEQFF
. | TRBJ1-1 | TRBV7-9 | 13 | . | TGTGCCAGCAGCCCTGTCGACAGGAAGGGAGCTTTCTTT | CASSPVDRKGAFF
TRBD1 | TRBJ1-2 | TRBV3-1/TRBV3-2 | 13 | once | TGTGCCAGCAGCCGGACAGGGACCTATGGCTACACCTTC | CASSRTGTYGYTF
. | TRBJ2-5 | TRBV4-1 | 16 | . | TGCGCCAGCAGCCAGATTAACGCAGGGGCCCAAGAGACCCAGTACTTC | CASSQINAGAQETQYF
. | TRBJ2-3 | TRBV19 | 14 | . | TGTGCCAGTAGTAGCCCGGACAGCCCCAGTGGGCAGTATTTT | CASSSPDSPSGQYF
TRBD1 | TRBJ2-3 | TRBV11-3 | 15 | few | TGTGCCAGCAGTTTGACAGGGGATGGTACAGATACGCAGTATTTT | CASSLTGDGTDTQYF
. | TRBJ2-5 | TRBV5-4 | 14 | . | TGTGCCAGCAGCCTGGAGGCGGGGCAAGAGACCCAGTACTTC | CASSLEAGQETQYF
TRBD2 | TRBJ2-2 | TRBV4-3 | 17 | . | TGCGCCAGCAGCCACGATCCCGGGGGGTCGAACACCGGGGAGCTGTTTTTT | CASSHDPGGSNTGELFF
. | TRBJ1-2 | TRBV6-5 | 13 | . | TGTGCCAGCAGTTACTCGAGGGCCTATGGCTACACCTTC | CASSYSRAYGYTF
TRBD1 | TRBJ1-4 | TRBV28 | 16 | . | TGTGCCAGCAGTTTTTGGGACAGGGTTGCGAATGAAAAACTGTTTTTT | CASSFWDRVANEKLFF
TRBD1 | TRBJ2-2 | TRBV4-3 | 16 | . | TGCGCCAGCAGCCAGGAGACAGGGTCGAACACCGGGGAGCTGTTTTTT | CASSQETGSNTGELFF
TRBD1 | TRBJ1-2 | TRBV10-3 | 15 | . | TGTGCCATCAGTGAGTCCCCGGGACAGGAAACGAAATGGACCTTC | CAISESPGQETKWTF
. | TRBJ1-6 | TRBV19 | 15 | . | TGTGCCAGTAGTATTTCGCCAGGCAGGAATTCACCCCTCCACTTT | CASSISPGRNSPLHF
. | TRBJ1-2 | TRBV28 | 15 | . | TGTGCCAGCTCAGTTCGGGGGACGAGGGGCTATGGCTACACCTTC | CASSVRGTRGYGYTF
. | TRBJ2-3 | TRBV6-2/TRBV6-3 | 15 | . | TGTGCCAGCAGTCAGGTTTGGACAGCCCCCTATACGCAGTATTTT | CASSQVWTAPYTQYF
TRBD1 | TRBJ2-1 | TRBV24-1 | 13 | once | TGTGCCATCGGGACAGCTTCCTACAATGAGCAGTTCTTC | CAIGTASYNEQFF
TRBD1 | TRBJ1-1 | TRBV4-3 | 15 | . | TGCGCCAGCAGCCTAGCCGGGACAGCGAACACTGAAGCTTTCTTT | CASSLAGTANTEAFF
. | TRBJ2-7 | TRBV5-4 | 13 | . | TGTGCCAGCAGCCCGGACAGATCCTACGAGCAGTACTTC | CASSPDRSYEQYF
. | TRBJ1-4 | TRBV6-6 | 15 | . | TGTGCCAGCATCCTTTTAACAGGATCTAATGAAAAACTGTTTTTT | CASILLTGSNEKLFF
. | TRBJ2-1 | TRBV2 | 16 | . | TGTGCCAGCAGTGAAAGGGGCAGATCAAGAAACAATGAGCAGTTCTTC | CASSERGRSRNNEQFF
. | TRBJ2-7 | TRBV18 | 14 | once | TGTGCCAGCTCACCCTCCAGGGAATCCTACGAGCAGTACTTC | CASSPSRESYEQYF
. | TRBJ2-7 | TRBV5-8 | 15 | . | TGTGCCAGCAGCTTGGAGCCAGCTAGAACCTACGAGCAGTACTTC | CASSLEPARTYEQYF
. | TRBJ2-3 | TRBV7-2 | 15 | . | TGTGCCAGCAGCTTAGATGGAGGCTCCACAGATACGCAGTATTTT | CASSLDGGSTDTQYF
TRBD2 | TRBJ2-3 | TRBV29-1 | 16 | . | TGCAGCGTTGGCCAGGCGGGACTAGCGGGAGCAGATACGCAGTATTTT | CSVGQAGLAGADTQYF
TRBD1 | TRBJ1-3 | TRBV5-1 | 18 | . | TGCGCCAGCAGCTGGGGACAGGGAACTACCCTCGATGGAAACACCATATATTTT | CASSWGQGTTLDGNTIYF
. | TRBJ1-5 | TRBV24-1 | 14 | . | TGTGCCACCAGTGGAACCGCGGTCGGTCAGCCCCAGCATTTT | CATSGTAVGQPQHF
TRBD2 | TRBJ2-5 | TRBV2 | 15 | . | TGTGCCAGCAACCCGACTAGCGCGACCCAAGAGACCCAGTACTTC | CASNPTSATQETQYF
TRBD1 | TRBJ1-2 | TRBV19 | 17 | . | TGTGCCAGTAGCCCCTGGGCCTCGGGACAGGGGGCAGGTGGCTACACCTTC | CASSPWASGQGAGGYTF
. | TRBJ1-4 | TRBV11-2 | 16 | . | TGTGCCAGCAGCCTAAATCCCAGGAGCGGGAAGGAAAAACTGTTTTTT | CASSLNPRSGKEKLFF
. | TRBJ2-7 | TRBV11-2 | 14 | . | TGTGCCAGCAGCTCGCCTACAGGGACCTACGAGCAGTACTTC | CASSSPTGTYEQYF
TRBD1 | TRBJ1-3 | TRBV28 | 15 | once | TGTGCCAGCAGTCTCCCAGGGGGCGCTGGAAACACCATATATTTT | CASSLPGGAGNTIYF
. | TRBJ1-3 | TRBV30 | 15 | . | TGTGCCTGGAGAACAGGAGCCTCGTGGGGAAACACCATATATTTT | CAWRTGASWGNTIYF
. | TRBJ2-2 | TRBV7-3 | 12 | . | TGTGCCAGCAGCTCAAACACCGGGGAGCTGTTTTTT | CASSSNTGELFF
TRBD1 | TRBJ1-2 | TRBV11-2 | 14 | . | TGTGCCAGCAGCTTAGTGGACAGGGGCTATGGCTACACCTTC | CASSLVDRGYGYTF
TRBD1 | TRBJ1-2 | TRBV5-1 | 15 | . | TGCGCCAGCAGCAAATCGGGACAGGGGAGTAAAGGCTACACCTTC | CASSKSGQGSKGYTF
TRBD1 | TRBJ2-7 | TRBV5-6 | 16 | . | TGTGCCAGCAGCTCCCTTCTTGGACAGGGGTCCTACGAGCAGTACTTC | CASSSLLGQGSYEQYF
. | TRBJ2-7 | TRBV5-1 | 14 | . | TGCGCCAGCAGCCAAGACAGACCTACCTACGAGCAGTACTTC | CASSQDRPTYEQYF
TRBD2 | TRBJ2-5 | TRBV5-1 | 15 | . | TGCGCCAGTAGTGATAGCGGGGGGCACGGAGAGACCCAGTACTTC | CASSDSGGHGETQYF
TRBD1 | TRBJ1-1 | TRBV10-1 | 14 | . | TGCGCCAGCAGTGAATTCAGGGGGCCCACTGAAGCTTTCTTT | CASSEFRGPTEAFF